The 3 T cell receptor beta chains below all came from one sample that was sequenced in a study of OX40 agonist ivuxolimab in advanced cancers. TCRdb's table, derived via immunoSEQ multiplex PCR, lists solely in-frame clones and lacks some. The data hold 85,000 to 95,000 clones, with 91% observed a single time. The sample in question was CD4+ or CD8+ T cells sorted from blood, obtained in a trial of the OX40 agonist ivuxolimab. The receptors were sampled from an adult with an advanced solid tumor such as melanoma, head and neck, liver or kidney cancer.

The CDR3 region has the DNA TGTGCCAGCAGCTCCTATAGCGGAGGAACCTACAATGAGCAGTTCTTC. This gives the protein CASSSYSGGTYNEQFF. The chain has TRBV5-6 and TRBJ2-1, with TRBD2 as a possible D gene (6 bases). The CDR3 sequence is 16 residues long. Germline assignment: CDR1 SGHDT and CDR2 YYEEEE. V lost 3 bases and J lost 2, with 15 bases in between.

This clone was picked up one time. This rearrangement joins TRBV2 to TRBJ2-7; maybe TRBD2 (5 bases). The CDR3 contains 13 residues. The V and J ends lost 7 bases and 4 bases respectively, with 14 bases between them. Germline V gene sequence: CDR1 SNHLY, CDR2 FYNNEI. The DNA for the CDR3 is TGTGCCAGCACGGTGGGAGTAAGATACGAGCAGTACTTC. Translating gives CASTVGVRYEQYF. The whole variable domain, remainder taken from reference TRBV2 and TRBJ2-7, is EPEVTQTPSHQVTQMGQEVILRCVPISNHLYFYWYRQILGQKVEFLVSFYNNEISEKSEIFDDQFSVERPDGSNFTLKIRSTKLEDSAMYFCASTVGVRYEQYFGPGTRLTVT.

This sequence joins TRBV28 and TRBJ2-1; 7 bases agree with TRBD2. CDR1 is MDHEN, CDR2 SYDVKM, per germline. The V and J ends lost 8 bases and 6 bases, in that order; junction bases with no gene match: 10. This CDR3 spans 14 amino acids. The DNA of the CDR3 is TGTGCCAGCCAAAGCGGGACCTTGGTCAATGAGCAGTTCTTC. Its translation: CASQSGTLVNEQFF.